One sample yielded the 3 T cell receptor beta chains listed below, sequenced in a study of blood T cell repertoires in COVID-19. The data were produced by immunoSEQ multiplex PCR, yet TCRdb's version contains in-frame clones alone and is incomplete. The data hold 200,000 to 250,000 clones, with roughly 90% observed a single time. Source material: peripheral blood. These receptors all come from a woman aged 55-75 years with acute or convalescent COVID-19.

The CDR3 sequence is CATGDPGQGDNRGYTF. The CDR3 DNA reads as TGTGCCACCGGAGACCCGGGACAGGGTGACAACCGTGGCTACACCTTC. This chain links TRBV2 with TRBJ1-2, with 9 bases lining up with TRBD1. Germline CDR1 reads SNHLY; CDR2 reads FYNNEI. This CDR3 spans 16 amino acids. The V and J ends lost 10 bases and 7 bases, in that order; junction bases with no gene match: 19.

This sequence joins TRBV19 and TRBJ1-3, with D possibly matching TRBD1 (6 bases). There are 15 residues in the CDR3. Trimming left V 6 bases short and J 3 bases short, with 15 bases between. Germline V gene lookup returns CDR1 LNHDA and CDR2 SQIVND (reference sequence). Here the CDR3 DNA reads TGTGCCAGTAGGGCTACAGGGTATTATGGAAACACCATATATTTT. As protein: CASRATGYYGNTIYF.

The chain joins TRBV6-6 to TRBJ2-7; TRBD2 matches 11 bases. V trimming: 5 bases; J trimming: 4 bases; junction bases outside the gene matches: 4. Germline V gene data show CDR1 as MNHNY and CDR2 as SVGAGI (reference sequence). There are 14 residues in the CDR3. The CDR3 here is CASSTSGRIYEQYF. The CDR3 DNA sequence: TGTGCCAGCAGTACTAGCGGGAGAATATACGAGCAGTACTTC.